This T cell receptor (beta chain) was sequenced during a study of vaccination effects on CD4 cells after COVID-19. The study's findings and limits: Clones arising from infection and from vaccination showed marked clonal contraction late after vaccination.

CDR1 is MNHEY, CDR2 SMNVEV, per germline (reference sequence). V lost 4 bases, J lost 5 bases, and 14 bases stayed unmatched. The CDR3 contains 17 residues. Sequenced by immunoSEQ multiplex PCR; TCRdb stores in-frame clones only, minus some. The sample records tens of thousands of clones, approximately 79% being singletons. Expansion with viral peptide pools was applied to antigen-specific CD4+ T cells by the ViraFEST assay prior to sequencing. When less than 12 days of culture had elapsed, CD4+ T cells were isolated. According to the study, vaccine recipients showed no prior SARS-CoV-2 infection and negative nucleocapsid antibodies. Of note for this clone: Antigen: not known.

The chain has TRBV27 and TRBJ2-3; TRBD2 aligns across 8 bases. Sequenced here: CD4+ T cells from PBMCs cultured with HCoV-OC43 spike peptides, sampled before COVID-19 vaccination. The subset here: HCoV-OC43 spike overlapping peptide pool stimulation. The receptor comes from a human donor who received a COVID-19 vaccine. The CDR3 reads CASSSPSRGALRDTQYF. The CDR3 DNA reads as TGTGCCAGCAGTTCCCCCTCGCGGGGGGCCCTGAGAGATACGCAGTATTTT.